This T cell receptor (beta chain) was identified during a study of blood T cell repertoires in COVID-19. Deletions cut 0 bases from V and 1 base from J, with 10 bases between. Germline V gene data show CDR1 as SGHNT and CDR2 as YYREEE (reference sequence). The CDR3 totals 15 residues. The table came from immunoSEQ multiplex PCR; TCRdb's copy has only in-frame clones and leaves some out. The sample has some 270,000 clones, about four fifths seen once. The sequenced sample consisted of peripheral blood. The TCR was taken from a woman in her thirties or forties who had recovered from COVID-19. The chain links TRBV5-4 to TRBJ1-2; D gene uncertain. In nucleotides, the CDR3 is TGTGCCAGCAGCTTGGGTAAACCGGGTAACTATGGCTACACCTTC. Protein product: CASSLGKPGNYGYTF.